Listed here are 18 T cell receptor beta chains from one sample, sequenced in a study of shared clonotypes between healthy human individuals (dated by TCRdb to the early 2020s). The library relied on the immunoSEQ multiplex PCR assay. The clones in this table, taken by TCRdb from immuneACCESS, are in-frame only. Not every clone is retained; where verified, under half of the shortfall comes from an unresolved V gene, and the cause of the rest is unknown. Here the sample has over a million clones; around 82% occur a single time. The ten largest make up around 0.47% of the sample. Material: memory CD4+ T cells from PBMCs. Explained via the paper, the cell subset or site label denotes: CD45RA-negative fraction. The receptors originated from a young man in good health. Some clones in this sample may be carry-over from other donors' samples.

The rearrangement uses TRBV28 and TRBJ2-7; 10 positions match TRBD1. The V segment lost 6 bases and the J segment 0 bases; nucleotides outside the gene matches: 8. CDR1 and CDR2 (germline): MDHEN, SYDVKM. The CDR3 has 16 residues. CDR3 nucleotides: TGTGCCAGCAGCCCCAACGGACAGGGGGACTCCTACGAGCAGTACTTC. It translates to CASSPNGQGDSYEQYF.

The V gene is TRBV10-3, the J gene TRBJ1-2; the D gene is possibly TRBD1 (5 bases). The CDR3 is 17 residues long. Trimming pared 3 bases from V and 3 bases from J, leaving 20 bases between. Germline V gene data show CDR1 as ENHRY and CDR2 as SYGVKD. Written as DNA, the CDR3 is TGTGCCATCAGTGACCCACCGAAGGGGAAATGGGACTATGGCTACACCTTC. Its protein product is CAISDPPKGKWDYGYTF.

V and J are TRBV7-8 and TRBJ2-1; 9 bases are a match to TRBD2. CDR1 is SGHVS and CDR2 is FQNEAQ in the germline V gene. The CDR3 totals 17 residues. Unmatched junction bases numbered 13, after V lost 3 bases and J lost 7 bases. The CDR3 nucleotides are TGTGCCAGCAGCTTTATAACCGGGACTAGCTGGTCGAATGAGCAGTTCTTC. Protein sequence: CASSFITGTSWSNEQFF.

The chain is built from TRBV4-2 and TRBJ2-2, with 7 bases identical to TRBD2. Trimming took 2 bases from V and 5 from J; bases not matched to a gene: 8. Per germline, CDR1 LGHNA and CDR2 YNFKEQ. The CDR3 length is 16 residues. The DNA for the CDR3 is TGTGCCAGCAGCCAAAAGGTGGGAGGGCTAACCGGGGAGCTGTTTTTT. It is translated as CASSQKVGGLTGELFF.

V and J are TRBV9 and TRBJ2-1; D is possibly TRBD1 (6 bases). Germline V gene data show CDR1 as SGDLS and CDR2 as YYNGEE. The CDR3 length is 13 residues. Trimming removed 4 bases at V and 7 bases at J, with 12 bases between. The CDR3 region is CASSFHRGNEQFF. The DNA of the CDR3 is TGTGCCAGCAGCTTCCATAGGGGGAATGAGCAGTTCTTC.

The rearrangement uses TRBV7-8 and TRBJ2-3; D is perhaps TRBD2 (5 bases). V lost 5 bases and J 6 bases, leaving 18 bases between the germline ends. Germline CDR1 and CDR2: SGHVS and FQNEAQ. The CDR3 runs 15 residues. This CDR3 is CASSPLRVGADTQYF. CDR3 nucleotides: TGTGCCAGCAGCCCCCTTCGTGTGGGAGCTGATACGCAGTATTTT.

This clone was recorded a few times. Other nucleotide sequences in the sample specify the same CDR3. This chain joins TRBV7-3 and TRBJ2-3; D gene uncertain. The CDR3 has 13 amino acids. The V gene lost 2 bases and the J gene lost 0 bases, with 3 bases spanning the gap. Germline CDR1 reads SGHTA; CDR2 reads FQGTGA. CDR3 region: CASSLGSTDTQYF. The CDR3 bases are TGTGCCAGCAGCTTAGGTAGCACAGATACGCAGTATTTT.

The V and J genes are TRBV7-9 and TRBJ2-5; no clear D gene. Trimming removed 1 base from V and 1 base from J, with 7 bases in between. CDR3 length equals 14 residues. Germline CDR1 reads SEHNR; CDR2 reads FQNEAQ (reference sequence). CDR3 amino acids: CASSLELSQETQYF. DNA for the CDR3: TGTGCCAGCAGCTTAGAGCTAAGCCAAGAGACCCAGTACTTC.

This rearrangement joins TRBV9 to TRBJ2-7; 7 bases are a match to TRBD1. J gave up 5 bases and V 1 base, and 6 bases lay outside the gene matches. CDR1 is SGDLS and CDR2 is YYNGEE in the germline V gene. The CDR3 covers 14 residues. In DNA, the CDR3 is TGTGCCAGCAGCGTACAGACAGGGTCGGACGAGCAGTACTTC. This codes for CASSVQTGSDEQYF.

The rearrangement joins TRBV27 to TRBJ2-1, with D unclear. CDR3 length equals 16 residues. Trimming removed 1 base at V and 7 bases at J, with 17 bases between. The germline V gene has CDR1 MNHEY and CDR2 SMNVEV (reference sequence). The CDR3 sequence is CASSLYTDLGRNEQFF. The CDR3 coding sequence is TGTGCCAGCAGTTTATATACGGACCTAGGTCGGAATGAGCAGTTCTTC.

The J gene is TRBJ1-2, the V gene TRBV7-9; no clear D. Germline V gene data show CDR1 as SEHNR and CDR2 as FQNEAQ (reference sequence). V was cut by 7 bases and J by 8 bases, with 20 bases left in between. The CDR3 is 14 amino acids. DNA of the CDR3: TGTGCCAGCACCCCAGACCGAATCGGGCAGGGCTACACCTTC. Protein sequence: CASTPDRIGQGYTF.

The rearrangement links TRBV28 to TRBJ1-2; D gene ambiguous. This CDR3 is built from 13 residues. The germline V gene has CDR1 MDHEN and CDR2 SYDVKM. Trimming took off 5 bases at V and 1 base at J, with 8 bases between the two ends. The CDR3 reads CASSLMINYGYTF. The CDR3 DNA sequence: TGTGCCAGCAGTCTGATGATTAACTATGGCTACACCTTC.

This clone has only one observation. CDR3 sequence reads: CASSSGRGLSYGETQYF. DNA for the CDR3: TGTGCCAGCAGTTCTGGCAGGGGCTTGTCTTACGGAGAGACCCAGTACTTC. This chain links TRBV28 with TRBJ2-5, with a weak D call TRBD1 (6 bases). CDR3 length: 17 amino acids. Trimming shortened V by 4 bases and J by 4 bases, and 22 bases separated the two germline ends. From germline, CDR1 is MDHEN and CDR2 SYDVKM.

This clone has a count of ten or more. Other DNA sequences in the sample encode the same CDR3. The gene calls are TRBV27 and TRBJ1-1, with D uncertain. Per the germline V gene, CDR1 is MNHEY and CDR2 is SMNVEV (reference sequence). Trimming shortened V by 2 bases and J by 0 bases, and 4 bases separated the two germline ends. The CDR3 consists of 13 residues. This chain's CDR3 is CASSLGMNTEAFF. The CDR3 nucleotides are TGTGCCAGCAGTTTAGGTATGAACACTGAAGCTTTCTTT.

The chain employs TRBV28 and TRBJ1-2; D possibly corresponds to TRBD1 (5 bases). The CDR3 is made up of 15 amino acids. Trimming took 3 bases from V and 2 from J, leaving 13 bases between them. The V gene's germline CDR1 is MDHEN and CDR2 SYDVKM. The DNA of the CDR3 is TGTGCCAGCAGTTTGGGACCTGAGATAAACTATGGCTACACCTTC. Its translation: CASSLGPEINYGYTF.

This chain joins TRBV7-8 and TRBJ2-6, with D perhaps TRBD1 or TRBD2 (5 bases each). V was shortened by 1 base and J by 4 bases, with 11 bases between the two germline ends. This CDR3 is built from 16 residues. The germline V gene encodes CDR1 SGHVS and CDR2 FQNEAQ. The CDR3 is CASSLGLGTGANVLTF. The CDR3 DNA follows: TGTGCCAGCAGCTTAGGATTAGGGACCGGGGCCAACGTCCTGACTTTC.

The CDR3 coding sequence is TGTGCCAGCAGCTTGGTCGGCGCGGGAGTAATCACAGATACGCAGTATTTT. It encodes CASSLVGAGVITDTQYF. This chain links TRBV5-8 with TRBJ2-3; 7 bases match TRBD2. Germline CDR1 reads SGHTS; CDR2 reads YDEGEE. Trimming removed 0 bases from V and 2 bases from J; junction bases left unmatched: 9. This CDR3 has 17 residues.

The rearrangement uses TRBV7-2 and TRBJ2-6; D unclear. CDR1 is SGHTA, CDR2 FQGNSA, per germline. Trimming cost V 5 bases and J 0 bases, with 8 bases left between them. The CDR3 covers 15 residues. The CDR3 spells CASSPPISGANVLTF. DNA for the CDR3: TGTGCCAGCAGCCCCCCGATCTCTGGGGCCAACGTCCTGACTTTC.